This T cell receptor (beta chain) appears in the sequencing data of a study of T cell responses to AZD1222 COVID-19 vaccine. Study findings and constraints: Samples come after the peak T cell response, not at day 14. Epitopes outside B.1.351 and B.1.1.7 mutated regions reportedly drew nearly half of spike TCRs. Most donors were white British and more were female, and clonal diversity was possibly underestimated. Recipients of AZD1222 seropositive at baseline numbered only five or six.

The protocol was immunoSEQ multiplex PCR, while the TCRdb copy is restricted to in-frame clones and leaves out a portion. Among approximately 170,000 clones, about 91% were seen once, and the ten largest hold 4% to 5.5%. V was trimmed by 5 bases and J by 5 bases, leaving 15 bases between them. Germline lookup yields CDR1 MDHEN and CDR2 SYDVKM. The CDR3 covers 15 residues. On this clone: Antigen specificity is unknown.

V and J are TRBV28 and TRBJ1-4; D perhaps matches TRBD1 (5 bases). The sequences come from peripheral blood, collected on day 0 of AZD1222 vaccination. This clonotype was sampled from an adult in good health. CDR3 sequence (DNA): TGTGCCAGCAGTCCCCGGGGGGAGGTCAATGAAAAACTGTTTTTT. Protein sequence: CASSPRGEVNEKLFF.